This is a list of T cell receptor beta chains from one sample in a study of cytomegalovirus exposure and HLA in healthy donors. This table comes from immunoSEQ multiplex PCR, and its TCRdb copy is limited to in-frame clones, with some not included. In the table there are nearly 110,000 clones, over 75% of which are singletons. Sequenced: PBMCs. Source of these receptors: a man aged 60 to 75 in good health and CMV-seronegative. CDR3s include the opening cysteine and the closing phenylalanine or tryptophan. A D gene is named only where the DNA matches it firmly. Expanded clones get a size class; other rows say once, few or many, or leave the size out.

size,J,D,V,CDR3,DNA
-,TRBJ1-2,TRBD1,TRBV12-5,CASGLWDRDGYTF,TGTGCTAGTGGTTTGTGGGACAGGGATGGCTACACCTTC
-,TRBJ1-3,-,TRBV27,CASSSYSSGNTIYF,TGTGCCAGCAGTTCGTATTCCTCTGGAAACACCATATATTTT
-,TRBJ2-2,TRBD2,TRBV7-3,CASSGSGGSNTGELFF,TGTGCCAGCAGCGGCTCGGGGGGGTCGAACACCGGGGAGCTGTTTTTT
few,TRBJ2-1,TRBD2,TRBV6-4,CASSDLAGGYNEQFF,TGTGCCAGCAGTGACCTAGCGGGCGGATACAATGAGCAGTTCTTC
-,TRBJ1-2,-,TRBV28,CASRPQTGSNYGYTF,TGTGCCAGCAGGCCGCAGACAGGATCTAACTATGGCTACACCTTC
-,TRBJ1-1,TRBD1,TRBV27,CASSLFQGVGGEAFF,TGTGCCAGCAGTTTATTCCAGGGGGTTGGTGGTGAAGCTTTCTTT
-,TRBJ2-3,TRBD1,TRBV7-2,CASSKGTEISTDTQYF,TGTGCCAGCAGCAAGGGGACAGAGATTAGCACAGATACGCAGTATTTT
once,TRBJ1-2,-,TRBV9,CASSVDSGPYGYTF,TGTGCCAGCAGCGTAGATTCAGGGCCCTATGGCTACACCTTC
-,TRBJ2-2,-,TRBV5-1,CASSLAVTGELFF,TGCGCCAGCAGCTTGGCCGTCACCGGGGAGCTGTTTTTT
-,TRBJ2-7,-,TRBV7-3,CASSLNGGGTYEQYF,TGTGCCAGCAGCTTAAATGGAGGGGGCACTTACGAGCAGTACTTC
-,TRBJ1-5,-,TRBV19,CASSPQGRDQPQHF,TGTGCCAGTAGTCCCCAGGGCAGGGATCAGCCCCAGCATTTT
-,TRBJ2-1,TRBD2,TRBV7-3,CASSLMGSGGLRYNEQFF,TGTGCCAGCAGCTTAATGGGCAGCGGGGGGCTCCGCTACAATGAGCAGTTCTTC
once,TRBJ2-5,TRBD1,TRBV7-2,CASSSGQDRETQYF,TGTGCCAGCAGTTCCGGACAGGATCGGGAGACCCAGTACTTC
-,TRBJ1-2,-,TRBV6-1,CASSEAQGTNYGYTF,TGTGCCAGCAGTGAAGCTCAGGGGACTAACTATGGCTACACCTTC
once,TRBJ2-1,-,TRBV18,CASSPTRSYNEQFF,TGTGCCAGCTCACCAACCCGGAGCTACAATGAGCAGTTCTTC
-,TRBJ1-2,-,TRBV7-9,CASSSTGGNYGYTF,TGTGCCAGCAGCTCTACTGGAGGGAACTATGGCTACACCTTC
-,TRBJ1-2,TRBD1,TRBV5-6,CASSFPGTANYGYTF,TGTGCCAGCAGCTTCCCCGGGACAGCCAACTATGGCTACACCTTC
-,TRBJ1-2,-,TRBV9,CASSPGGARLSYTF,TGTGCCAGCAGCCCCGGGGGGGCTCGCTTAAGCTACACCTTC
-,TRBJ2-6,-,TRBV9,CASSASGAGANVLTF,TGTGCCAGCAGCGCCTCAGGGGCTGGGGCCAACGTCCTGACTTTC
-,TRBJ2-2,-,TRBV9,CASSVFPSVGTGELFF,TGTGCCAGCAGCGTATTCCCTTCTGTCGGCACCGGGGAGCTGTTTTTT
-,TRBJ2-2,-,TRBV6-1,CASSELPGTGELFF,TGTGCCAGCAGTGAACTGCCAGGGACCGGGGAGCTGTTTTTT
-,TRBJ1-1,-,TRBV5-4,CASSFQEGTEAFF,TGTGCCAGCAGCTTTCAGGAGGGGACTGAAGCTTTCTTT
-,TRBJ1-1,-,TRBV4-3,CASSQGGVTEAFF,TGCGCCAGCAGCCAAGGGGGGGTGACTGAAGCTTTCTTT
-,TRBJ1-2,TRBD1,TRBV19,CASSTPTPHYAGTGVGGYTF,TGTGCCAGTAGTACACCCACCCCCCATTACGCCGGGACAGGGGTTGGAGGCTACACCTTC
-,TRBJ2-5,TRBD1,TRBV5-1,CASSLVPTGKETQYF,TGCGCCAGCAGCTTGGTCCCGACAGGGAAGGAGACCCAGTACTTC
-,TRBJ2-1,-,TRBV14,CASSRLASYNEQFF,TGTGCCAGCAGCCGGCTAGCCTCCTACAATGAGCAGTTCTTC
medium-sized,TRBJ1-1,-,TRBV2,CASSGGFGTEAFF,TGTGCCAGCAGTGGAGGGTTCGGTACTGAAGCTTTCTTT
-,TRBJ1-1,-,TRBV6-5,CASSVGLSTEAFF,TGTGCCAGCAGTGTGGGGCTAAGCACTGAAGCTTTCTTT
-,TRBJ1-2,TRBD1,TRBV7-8,CASSNDRESYGYTF,TGTGCCAGCAGCAACGACAGGGAAAGCTATGGCTACACCTTC
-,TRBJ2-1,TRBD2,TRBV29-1,CSVDFREAYNEQFF,TGCAGCGTCGATTTTCGGGAGGCGTACAATGAGCAGTTCTTC
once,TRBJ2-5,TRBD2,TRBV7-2,CASSQTSGGASQYF,TGTGCCAGCAGCCAGACTAGCGGGGGGGCAAGCCAGTACTTC
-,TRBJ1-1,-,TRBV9,CASSVAGQGNTEAFF,TGTGCCAGCAGCGTAGCTGGGCAGGGGAACACTGAAGCTTTCTTT
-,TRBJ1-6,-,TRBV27,CASRRSLAPDNSPLHF,TGTGCCAGCAGGCGATCCCTAGCGCCGGATAATTCACCCCTCCACTTT
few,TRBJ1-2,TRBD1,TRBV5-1,CASSTGTANYGYTF,TGCGCCAGCAGCACCGGGACAGCCAACTATGGCTACACCTTC
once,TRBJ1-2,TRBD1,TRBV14,CASSPGGTASRGGYTF,TGTGCCAGCAGCCCCGGCGGGACAGCCTCAAGGGGCGGCTACACCTTC